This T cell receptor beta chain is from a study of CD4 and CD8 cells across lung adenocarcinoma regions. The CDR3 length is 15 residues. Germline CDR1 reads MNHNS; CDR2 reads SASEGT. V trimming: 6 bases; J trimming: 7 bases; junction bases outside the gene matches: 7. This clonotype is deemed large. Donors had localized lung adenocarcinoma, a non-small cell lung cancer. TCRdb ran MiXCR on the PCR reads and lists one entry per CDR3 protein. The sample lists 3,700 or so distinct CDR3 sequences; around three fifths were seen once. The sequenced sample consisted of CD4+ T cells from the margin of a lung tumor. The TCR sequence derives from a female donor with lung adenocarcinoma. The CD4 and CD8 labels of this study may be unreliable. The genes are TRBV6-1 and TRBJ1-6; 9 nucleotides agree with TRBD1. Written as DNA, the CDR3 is TGTGCCAGCAGGACTGGACAGGGGTCAAATTCACCCCTCCACTTT. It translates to CASRTGQGSNSPLHF.